These 25 T cell receptor beta chains originate from one sample sequenced in a study of Graves' ophthalmopathy and Graves' hyperthyroidism. Amplification from RNA transcripts yielded the TCR beta CDR3 regions. The workflow started with a first-round RT-PCR run with HTBI primers and then moved on to a second-round multiplex PCR. TCRdb reprocessed the multiplex PCR reads with MiXCR, giving one entry per CDR3 protein. The data contain roughly 610,000 distinct CDR3 sequences, approximately 21% of them seen just once; the ten biggest clones take up about 6.6%. Sequencing was done on a sample of peripheral blood. These receptors came from a woman aged 18-29 years with stable Graves' hyperthyroidism. Some clones in this sample may be carry-over from other donors' samples.

This clonotype was found many times. The V gene is TRBV6-1, the J gene TRBJ2-7; maybe TRBD1 (6 bases). The CDR3 is made up of 15 amino acids. Between the trimmed V and J ends, which lost 4 bases and 6 bases, there was a span of 19 bases. CDR1 is MNHNS, CDR2 SASEGT, per germline. The chain's CDR3 is CASSAWDKGIGEQYF. In DNA, the CDR3 is TGTGCCAGCAGTGCATGGGACAAAGGGATCGGCGAGCAGTACTTC.

This clonotype occurred many times. The V gene is TRBV30, the J gene TRBJ1-6; D is ambiguous. Trimming cost V 3 bases and J 5 bases, with 14 bases left between them. The CDR3 covers 15 residues. CDR1 is GTSNPN and CDR2 is SVGIG in the germline V gene (reference sequence). As DNA, the CDR3 is TGTGCCTGGAGGGCCCGTGTCTGGGATAATTCACCCCTCCACTTT. Encoded protein: CAWRARVWDNSPLHF.

This clonotype was detected ten times or more. The gene calls are TRBV29-1 and TRBJ1-2; D is ambiguous. The CDR3 is 14 residues long. V was pared by 3 bases and J by 3 bases, with 14 bases between. Germline CDR1 reads SQVTM; CDR2 reads ANQGSEA. CDR3 loop: CSVDGSGLDYGYTF. In DNA form, the CDR3 reads TGCAGCGTTGATGGTTCAGGACTAGACTATGGCTACACCTTC.

On this clonotype: Since the CDR3 does not end with the conserved phenylalanine or tryptophan, this likely comes from a read error. The DNA is omitted, as the CDR3 cannot be located on it reliably, and the CDR3 follows TCRdb's listing. The CDR3 region is CASHLRGELFL. This rearrangement joins TRBV28 to TRBJ2-2. Including both end residues, the CDR3 is 11 amino acids long. Germline V gene sequence: CDR1 MDHEN, CDR2 SYDVKM.

The chain couples TRBV6-1 to TRBJ1-1; TRBD1 agrees at 7 bases. The CDR3 runs to 14 residues. Germline V lookup: CDR1 MNHNS, CDR2 SASEGT. V shed 8 bases, J shed 7 bases, and the junction held 13 bases outside the gene matches. CDR3 sequence (DNA): TGTGCCAGCCTCCCGTCCGGGGACAGATATGAAGCTTTCTTT. Protein: CASLPSGDRYEAFF.

This clonotype was detected a few times. This chain connects TRBV6-2 or TRBV6-3 to TRBJ1-2; D gene uncertain. V shed 4 bases and J shed 3 bases, with 24 bases lying between them. The CDR3 sequence is 18 residues long. Germline loops: CDR1 MNHEY, CDR2 SVGEGT. CDR3 loop: CASSSLGQARSLYYGYTF. The CDR3 DNA follows: TGTGCCAGCAGTTCCCTCGGCCAGGCCAGATCCCTATACTATGGCTACACCTTC.

This clonotype was observed at least ten times. The CDR3 reads CSATPGTGANYGYTF. CDR3 coding DNA: TGCAGTGCAACCCCTGGGACAGGGGCTAACTATGGCTACACCTTC. The rearrangement uses TRBV20-1 and TRBJ1-2; the match to TRBD1 covers 10 bases. Germline CDR1 DFQATT, CDR2 SNEGSKA (reference sequence). Trimming took 6 bases from V and 0 from J; bases not matched to a gene: 7. This CDR3 has 15 amino acids.

This clonotype was observed at least ten times. The chain links TRBV19 to TRBJ1-5, with D possibly TRBD1 on 6 matching bases. Trimming removed 5 bases at V and 4 bases at J, with 18 bases between. CDR3 length equals 16 residues. Germline V gives CDR1 LNHDA, CDR2 SQIVND (reference sequence). The CDR3 DNA reads TGTGCCAGTAGTGTTAACAGGGCCAAGGGTAATCAGCCCCAGCATTTT. Encoded protein: CASSVNRAKGNQPQHF.

The chain combines TRBV12-3 or TRBV12-4 with TRBJ1-5, with D uncertain. The V gene lost 4 bases and the J gene lost 5 bases, with 15 bases spanning the gap. The length of the CDR3 is 15 residues. CDR3 bases: TGTGCCAGCAGTTCGCGGTACCCCTCCCATCAGCCCCAGCATTTT. As protein: CASSSRYPSHQPQHF.

This clonotype showed up many times. This chain connects TRBV10-1 to TRBJ2-5, with 7 bases identical to TRBD2. Losses at the gene ends were 3 bases for V and 7 bases for J; bases not matched to a gene: 20. The CDR3 is 18 amino acids. Looked up from germline, CDR1 is WNHNN and CDR2 is SYGVQD (reference sequence). For the CDR3, the DNA is TGCGCCAGCAGTGATGCCCTAGCGGAGCTGTATCATGGGGGGACCCAGTACTTC. Translation gives CASSDALAELYHGGTQYF.

The chain joins TRBV6-1 to TRBJ2-7; TRBD2 agrees at 11 bases. Trimming cost V 0 bases and J 2 bases; bases outside gene matches: 0. In germline, CDR1 is MNHNS, CDR2 SASEGT. CDR3 length: 15 residues. CDR3 coding DNA: TGTGCCAGCAGTGAAGCTAGCGGGGGGGCCTACGAGCAGTACTTC. Its translation: CASSEASGGAYEQYF.

This clonotype was seen a few times. This sequence joins TRBV6-1 and TRBJ2-2; D gene unclear. Germline V gene data show CDR1 as MNHNS and CDR2 as SASEGT. With 7 bases removed from V and 0 bases from J, the gap between germline ends came to 12 bases. This CDR3 is built from 15 residues. The CDR3 here is CASTRTHPNTGELFF. The CDR3 nucleotides are TGTGCCAGCACCCGGACCCACCCGAACACCGGGGAGCTGTTTTTT.

Comment on this clonotype: The CDR3 does not end in the conserved phenylalanine or tryptophan, so this is likely a read error. V gene TRBV6-1 combines with J gene TRBJ1-1; D gene uncertain. The CDR3 has 13 residues. The germline gives CDR1 MNHNS, CDR2 SASEGT. Trimming took off 6 bases at V and 3 bases at J, with 11 bases between the two ends. CDR3 nucleotides: TGTGCCAGCAGCCGGCGGGGTGACACTGAAGCTTTCCTT. Its translation: CASSRRGDTEAFL.

The chain couples TRBV11-2 to TRBJ2-7; 7 positions match TRBD2. The CDR3 has 18 residues. The ends lost 1 base at V and 2 bases at J; junction bases unmatched: 14. Looked up from germline, CDR1 is SGHAT and CDR2 is FQNNGV. The CDR3 protein is CASSLGIVTSSIPYEQYF. The CDR3 DNA reads as TGTGCCAGCAGCTTAGGGATCGTGACTAGCAGTATTCCCTACGAGCAGTACTTC.

This clonotype was observed many times. CDR3 region: CASSPTRGETQYF. The CDR3 DNA follows: TGTGCCAGCAGCCCGACTAGGGGTGAGACCCAGTACTTC. The rearrangement joins TRBV11-2 to TRBJ2-5, with a tentative D call TRBD2 (6 bases). The CDR3 has 13 residues. The V and J ends lost 5 bases and 5 bases respectively, with 12 bases between them. Looked up from germline, CDR1 is SGHAT and CDR2 is FQNNGV.

The chain couples TRBV12-3 or TRBV12-4 to TRBJ2-4; 7 bases agree with TRBD2. The V gene end was trimmed by 6 bases and the J gene end by 3 bases; junction bases not matched to a gene: 8. This CDR3 region has 15 residues. The CDR3 coding sequence is TGTGCCAGCAGGTCGTTCGCTAGCGGCAAAAACATTCAGTACTTC. Translated: CASRSFASGKNIQYF.

This clonotype appeared a single time. The chain links TRBV28 to TRBJ1-5; no definite D call. From germline, CDR1 is MDHEN and CDR2 SYDVKM. The CDR3 runs to 15 residues. Between the trimmed V and J ends, which lost 1 base and 1 base, there was a span of 8 bases. CDR3 sequence reads: CASSLSAASNQPQHF. The CDR3 coding sequence is TGTGCCAGCAGTTTATCGGCAGCCAGCAATCAGCCCCAGCATTTT.

This clonotype was detected only a few times. This rearrangement joins TRBV2 to TRBJ2-7, with D possibly being TRBD1 or TRBD2 (5 bases each). The CDR3 is 15 amino acids. Trimming stripped 1 base from V and 3 bases from J, with 13 bases between. Germline V CDR1 and CDR2: SNHLY, FYNNEI. This chain's CDR3 is CASSEVERGSYEQYF. The CDR3 DNA reads as TGTGCCAGCAGTGAAGTTGAGAGGGGCAGCTACGAGCAGTACTTC.

This clonotype was recorded at least ten times. J is TRBJ2-5 and V is TRBV11-1; a possible D gene is TRBD1 (6 bases). V lost 2 bases and J 4 bases, leaving 8 bases between the germline ends. The CDR3 length is 13 residues. Germline loops: CDR1 SGHAT, CDR2 FQDESV (reference sequence). In DNA form, the CDR3 reads TGTGCCAGCAGCTTATCAGGGGCAGAGACCCAGTACTTC. This encodes CASSLSGAETQYF.

This clonotype was picked up many times. The chain uses TRBV19 and TRBJ1-2, with D uncertain. Germline CDR1 LNHDA, CDR2 SQIVND (reference sequence). The CDR3 is 12 amino acids. Trimming pared 4 bases from V and 8 bases from J, leaving 11 bases between. DNA for the CDR3: TGTGCCAGTAGTAAACGGGATCGAGGCTACACCTTC. Protein: CASSKRDRGYTF.

The V gene is TRBV9, the J gene TRBJ1-6; D uncertain. The CDR3 loop spans 15 amino acids. V lost 0 bases and J 8 bases, leaving 12 bases between the germline ends. Germline assignment: CDR1 SGDLS and CDR2 YYNGEE. The CDR3 nucleotides are TGTGCCAGCAGCGTAGATGGAGGGCTAGATTCACCCCTCCACTTT. It codes for CASSVDGGLDSPLHF.

This clonotype occurred many times. The chain has TRBV7-6 and TRBJ1-2; D may be TRBD1 (5 bases). This CDR3 comprises 15 residues. The germline V and J ends were trimmed by 0 bases and 2 bases, with 10 bases remaining between them. Germline V gene sequence: CDR1 SGHVS, CDR2 FNYEAQ. The CDR3 loop is CASSLASGGNYGYTF. In nucleotides, the CDR3 is TGTGCCAGCAGCTTAGCCAGCGGGGGGAACTATGGCTACACCTTC.

This clonotype has ten or more counts. As DNA, the CDR3 is TGCAGTGCCAGGACAGGGGCATCGAAAACTGAAGCTTTCTTT. This sequence encodes CSARTGASKTEAFF. This sequence joins TRBV20-1 and TRBJ1-1, with 9 bases lining up with TRBD1. The CDR3 consists of 14 residues. Per germline, CDR1 DFQATT and CDR2 SNEGSKA (reference sequence). Unmatched junction bases numbered 10, after V lost 6 bases and J lost 5 bases.

This clonotype was recorded many times. The chain has TRBV6-5 and TRBJ2-5; 9 bases are shared with TRBD2. Germline V gene data show CDR1 as MNHEY and CDR2 as SVGAGI. This CDR3 is built from 14 residues. V was pared by 5 bases and J by 7 bases, with 8 bases of the junction left unmatched. CDR3 sequence (DNA): TGTGCCAGCAGTCCGACTAGCGGAAAGAGGACCCAGTACTTC. Residues: CASSPTSGKRTQYF.

This clonotype was counted between two and nine times. This chain connects TRBV5-4 to TRBJ1-2; TRBD1 aligns across 7 bases. Looked up from germline, CDR1 is SGHNT and CDR2 is YYREEE (reference sequence). J was trimmed by 4 bases and V by 2 bases; bases with no gene match: 8. The CDR3 sequence is 15 residues long. In nucleotides, the CDR3 is TGTGCCAGCAGCTTTTATTACCGGGACAGCTATGGCTACACCTTC. Translation: CASSFYYRDSYGYTF.